The T cell receptor beta chain under discussion was sequenced for a study of OX40 agonist ivuxolimab in advanced cancers. Prior autoimmune disease or systemic immunosuppression barred patients. Blood specimens came from baseline, cycle 4 day 1, and cycle 7 day 1. The CDR3 length is 15 residues. V was clipped by 0 bases and J by 4 bases, with 11 bases between them. Germline V gene sequence: CDR1 SGHRS, CDR2 YFSETQ. Profiling relied on immunoSEQ multiplex PCR, and the TCRdb table lists in-frame clones only, not all of them. Of 15,000 or so clones listed, 82% are singletons. The J gene is TRBJ1-3, the V gene TRBV5-1, with unresolved D. The sequences come from CD4+ or CD8+ T cells sorted from blood, collected in a trial of the OX40 agonist ivuxolimab. The receptor comes from an adult with an advanced solid tumor such as melanoma, head and neck, liver or kidney cancer. The chain's CDR3 is CASSLAGARGNTIYF. The CDR3 nucleotides are TGCGCCAGCAGCTTGGCGGGTGCGAGAGGAAACACCATATATTTT. Complete variable domain (other parts from reference TRBV5-1 and TRBJ1-3): KAGVTQTPRYLIKTRGQQVTLSCSPISGHRSVSWYQQTPGQGLQFLFEYFSETQRNKGNFPGRFSGRQFSNSRSEMNVSTLELGDSALYLCASSLAGARGNTIYFGEGSWLTVV.